Detailed here is one T cell receptor beta chain. The data were obtained in a study of blood T cell repertoires in COVID-19. Profiled with immunoSEQ multiplex PCR; TCRdb holds only in-frame clones, not every one. This sample carries some 25,000 clones, 70% to 90% of them seen once, and the ten largest clones take roughly 28%. V lost 6 bases and J lost 10, with 15 bases in between. The CDR3 sequence is 12 residues long. Germline V lookup: CDR1 LNHDA, CDR2 SQIVND (reference sequence). The chain combines TRBV19 with TRBJ2-5; D is possibly TRBD2 (6 bases). Sequences were obtained from peripheral blood. This TCR came from a man between 65 and 85 years old with COVID-19, enrolled during active disease. DNA for the CDR3: TGTGCCAGTAGGCCCCTTGGCGGGGACCAGTACTTC. Its translation: CASRPLGGDQYF.